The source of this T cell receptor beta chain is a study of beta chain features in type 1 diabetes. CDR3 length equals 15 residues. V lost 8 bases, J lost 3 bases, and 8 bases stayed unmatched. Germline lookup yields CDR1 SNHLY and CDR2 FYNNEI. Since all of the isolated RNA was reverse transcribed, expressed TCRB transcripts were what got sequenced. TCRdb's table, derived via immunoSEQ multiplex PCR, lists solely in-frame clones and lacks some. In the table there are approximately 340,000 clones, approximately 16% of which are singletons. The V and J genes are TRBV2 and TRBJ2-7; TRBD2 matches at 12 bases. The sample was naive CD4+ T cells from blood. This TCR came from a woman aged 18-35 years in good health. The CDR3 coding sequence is TGTGCCAGCCGGTTGGAGGGACTAGCGGGCTACGAGCAGTACTTC. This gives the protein CASRLEGLAGYEQYF. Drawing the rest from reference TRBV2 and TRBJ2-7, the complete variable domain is EPEVTQTPSHQVTQMGQEVILRCVPISNHLYFYWYRQILGQKVEFLVSFYNNEISEKSEIFDDQFSVERPDGSNFTLKIRSTKLEDSAMYFCASRLEGLAGYEQYFGPGTRLTVT.